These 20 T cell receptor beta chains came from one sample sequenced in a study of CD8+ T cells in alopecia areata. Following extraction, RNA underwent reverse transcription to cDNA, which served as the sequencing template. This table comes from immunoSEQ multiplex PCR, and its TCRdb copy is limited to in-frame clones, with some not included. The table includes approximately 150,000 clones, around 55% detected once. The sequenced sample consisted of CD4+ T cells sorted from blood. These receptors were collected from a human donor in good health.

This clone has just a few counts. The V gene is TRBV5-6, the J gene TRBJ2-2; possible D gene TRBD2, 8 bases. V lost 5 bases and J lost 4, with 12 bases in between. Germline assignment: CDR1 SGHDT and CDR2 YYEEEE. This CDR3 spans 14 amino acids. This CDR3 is CASRREGATGELFF. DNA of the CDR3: TGTGCCAGCAGACGGGAGGGGGCCACCGGGGAGCTGTTTTTT.

The CDR3 nucleotides are TGTGCCAGCAGCTCGCGGACAGGGGATCAGCCCCAGCATTTT. It specifies CASSSRTGDQPQHF. This chain uses TRBV11-2 with TRBJ1-5, with TRBD1 identical over 9 bases. This CDR3 is built from 14 residues. Germline V CDR1 and CDR2: SGHAT, FQNNGV. V lost 4 bases to trimming and J lost 5 bases; unmatched junction nucleotides: 3.

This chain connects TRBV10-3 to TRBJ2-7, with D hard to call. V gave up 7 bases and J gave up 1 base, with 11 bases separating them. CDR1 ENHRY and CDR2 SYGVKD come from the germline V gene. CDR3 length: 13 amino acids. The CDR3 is CAIKGFKSYEQYF. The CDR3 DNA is TGTGCCATCAAAGGGTTTAAGTCCTACGAGCAGTACTTC.

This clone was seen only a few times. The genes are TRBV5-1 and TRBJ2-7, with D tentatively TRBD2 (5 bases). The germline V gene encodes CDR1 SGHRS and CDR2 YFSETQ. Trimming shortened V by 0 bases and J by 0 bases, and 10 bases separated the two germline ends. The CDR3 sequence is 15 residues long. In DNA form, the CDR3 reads TGCGCCAGCAGCTTGGGAGCGGCTATCTCCTACGAGCAGTACTTC. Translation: CASSLGAAISYEQYF.

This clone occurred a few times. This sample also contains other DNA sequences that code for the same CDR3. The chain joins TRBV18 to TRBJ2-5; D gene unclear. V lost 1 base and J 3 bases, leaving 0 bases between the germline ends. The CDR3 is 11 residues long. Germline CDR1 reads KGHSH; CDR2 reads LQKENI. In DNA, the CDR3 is TGTGCCAGCTCACCACAAGAGACCCAGTACTTC. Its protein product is CASSPQETQYF.

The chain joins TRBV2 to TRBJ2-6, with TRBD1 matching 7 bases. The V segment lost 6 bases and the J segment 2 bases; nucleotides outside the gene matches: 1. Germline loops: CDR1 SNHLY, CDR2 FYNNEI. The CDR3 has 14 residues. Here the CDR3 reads CASSDRAGANVLTF. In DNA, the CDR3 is TGTGCCAGCAGCGACAGGGCTGGGGCCAACGTCCTGACTTTC.

The CDR3 DNA reads as TGCAGCGTTGTGGGCCAGGGGGTTTTTTCCGAGCAGTACTTC. Its translation is CSVVGQGVFSEQYF. The chain combines TRBV29-1 with TRBJ2-7; 7 nucleotides line up with TRBD1. CDR3 size: 14 residues. The junction had 12 bases not matched to a gene; V was cut back by 4 bases and J by 6 bases. Germline values: CDR1 SQVTM, CDR2 ANQGSEA.

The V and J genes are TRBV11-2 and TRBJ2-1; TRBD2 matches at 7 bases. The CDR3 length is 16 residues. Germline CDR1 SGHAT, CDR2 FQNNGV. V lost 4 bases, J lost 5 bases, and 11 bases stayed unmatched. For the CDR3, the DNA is TGTGCCAGCAGCTCCTCCCGCGGGAGTTCCGACAATGAGCAGTTCTTC. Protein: CASSSSRGSSDNEQFF.

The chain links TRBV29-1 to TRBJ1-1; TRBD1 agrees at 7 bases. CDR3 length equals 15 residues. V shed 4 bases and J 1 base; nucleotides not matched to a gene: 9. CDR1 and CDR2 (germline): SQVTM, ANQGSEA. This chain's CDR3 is CSVGQGRGRNTEAFF. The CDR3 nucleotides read TGCAGCGTTGGACAGGGTAGGGGGAGGAACACTGAAGCTTTCTTT.

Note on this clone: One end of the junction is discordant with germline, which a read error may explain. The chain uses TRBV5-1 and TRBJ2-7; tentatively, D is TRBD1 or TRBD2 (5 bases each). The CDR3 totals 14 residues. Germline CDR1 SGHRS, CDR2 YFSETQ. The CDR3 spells CATSPREGAYEQYF. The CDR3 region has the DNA TGCGCCACCAGCCCCCGGGAAGGGGCCTACGAGCAGTACTTC.

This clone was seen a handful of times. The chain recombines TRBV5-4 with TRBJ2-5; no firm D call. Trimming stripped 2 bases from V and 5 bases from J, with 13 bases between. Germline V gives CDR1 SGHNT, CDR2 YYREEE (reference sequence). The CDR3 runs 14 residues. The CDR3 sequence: CASSFDPALETQYF. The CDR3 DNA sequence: TGTGCCAGCAGCTTCGATCCAGCGCTGGAGACCCAGTACTTC.

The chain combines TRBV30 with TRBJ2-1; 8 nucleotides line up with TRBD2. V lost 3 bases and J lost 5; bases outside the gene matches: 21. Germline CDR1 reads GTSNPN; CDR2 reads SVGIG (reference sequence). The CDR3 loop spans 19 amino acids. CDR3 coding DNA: TGTGCCTGGAGGTTCCGGAGAGCGGGAGTTGCGGGTCGCCACAATGAGCAGTTCTTC. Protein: CAWRFRRAGVAGRHNEQFF.

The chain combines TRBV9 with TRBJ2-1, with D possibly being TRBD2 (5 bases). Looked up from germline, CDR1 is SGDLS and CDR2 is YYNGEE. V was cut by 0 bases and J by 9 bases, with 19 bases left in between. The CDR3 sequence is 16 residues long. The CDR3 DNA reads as TGTGCCAGCAGCGTAGGGTTCCTAGCTCTTCAGGCTGAGCAGTTCTTC. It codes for CASSVGFLALQAEQFF.

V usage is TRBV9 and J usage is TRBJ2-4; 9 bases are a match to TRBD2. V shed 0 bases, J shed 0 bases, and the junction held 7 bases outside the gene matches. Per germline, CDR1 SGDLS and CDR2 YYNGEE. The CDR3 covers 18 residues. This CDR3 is CASSVALAGALAKNIQYF. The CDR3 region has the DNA TGTGCCAGCAGCGTAGCACTAGCGGGTGCACTAGCCAAAAACATTCAGTACTTC.

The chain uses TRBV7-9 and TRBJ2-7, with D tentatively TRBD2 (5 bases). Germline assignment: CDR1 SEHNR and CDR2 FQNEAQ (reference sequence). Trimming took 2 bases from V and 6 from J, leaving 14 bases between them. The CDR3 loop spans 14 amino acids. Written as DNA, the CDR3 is TGTGCCAGCAGCTTAATGTCGCTAGCTGGCGAGCAGTACTTC. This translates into CASSLMSLAGEQYF.

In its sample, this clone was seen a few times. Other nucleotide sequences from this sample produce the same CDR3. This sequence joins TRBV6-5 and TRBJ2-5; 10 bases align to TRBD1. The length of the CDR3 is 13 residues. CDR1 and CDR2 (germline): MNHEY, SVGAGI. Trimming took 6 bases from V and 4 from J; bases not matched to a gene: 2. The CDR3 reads CASSRDRGETQYF. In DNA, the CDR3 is TGTGCCAGCAGCCGGGACAGGGGAGAGACCCAGTACTTC.

DNA for the CDR3: TGTGCCAGCAGCCCGTTATCGCGGGGGCCGGCTGAAGCTTTCTTT. Its protein product is CASSPLSRGPAEAFF. The J gene is TRBJ1-1, the V gene TRBV11-2; D is possibly TRBD1 (6 bases). Trimming removed 5 bases from V and 6 bases from J, with 19 bases in between. This CDR3 spans 15 amino acids. CDR1 is SGHAT and CDR2 is FQNNGV in the germline V gene.

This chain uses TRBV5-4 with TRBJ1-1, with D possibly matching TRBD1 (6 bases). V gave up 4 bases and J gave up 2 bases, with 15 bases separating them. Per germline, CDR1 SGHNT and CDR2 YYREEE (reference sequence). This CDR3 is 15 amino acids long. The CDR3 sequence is CASSPPTGPNTEAFF. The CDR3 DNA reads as TGTGCCAGCAGCCCCCCGACAGGTCCCAACACTGAAGCTTTCTTT.

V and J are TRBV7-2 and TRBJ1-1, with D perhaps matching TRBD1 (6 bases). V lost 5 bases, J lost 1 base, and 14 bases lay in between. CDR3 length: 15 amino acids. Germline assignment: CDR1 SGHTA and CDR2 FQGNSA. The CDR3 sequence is CASSLDSHKNTEAFF. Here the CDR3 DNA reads TGTGCCAGCAGCCTGGACAGCCATAAGAACACTGAAGCTTTCTTT. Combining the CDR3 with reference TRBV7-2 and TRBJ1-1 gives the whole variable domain GAGVSQSPSNKVTEKGKDVELRCDPISGHTALYWYRQSLGQGLEFLIYFQGNSAPDKSGLPSDRFSAERTGGSVSTLTIQRTQQEDSAVYLCASSLDSHKNTEAFFGQGTRLTVV.

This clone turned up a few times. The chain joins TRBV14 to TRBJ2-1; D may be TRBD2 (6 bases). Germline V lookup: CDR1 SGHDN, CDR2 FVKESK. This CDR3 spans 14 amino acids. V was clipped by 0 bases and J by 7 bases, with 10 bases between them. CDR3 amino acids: CASSQERGWNEQFF. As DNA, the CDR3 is TGTGCCAGCAGCCAAGAGCGGGGCTGGAATGAGCAGTTCTTC.